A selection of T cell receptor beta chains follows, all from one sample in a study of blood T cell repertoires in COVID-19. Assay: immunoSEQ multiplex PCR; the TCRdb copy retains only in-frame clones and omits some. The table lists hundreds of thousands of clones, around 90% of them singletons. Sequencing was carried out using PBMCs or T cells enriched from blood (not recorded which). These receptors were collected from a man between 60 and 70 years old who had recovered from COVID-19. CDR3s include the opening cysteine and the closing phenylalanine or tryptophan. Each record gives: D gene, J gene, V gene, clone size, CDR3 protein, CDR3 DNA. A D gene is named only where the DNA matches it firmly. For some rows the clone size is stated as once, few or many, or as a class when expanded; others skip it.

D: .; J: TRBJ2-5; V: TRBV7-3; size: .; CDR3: CASSPGGQETQYF; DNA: TGTGCCAGCAGCCCCGGGGGCCAAGAGACCCAGTACTTC
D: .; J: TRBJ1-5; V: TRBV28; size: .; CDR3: CASSKTGQLNQPQHF; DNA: TGTGCCAGCAGTAAAACCGGACAGCTCAATCAGCCCCAGCATTTT
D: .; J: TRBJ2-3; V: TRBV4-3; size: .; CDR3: CASSQVAVPGADTQYF; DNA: TGCGCCAGCAGCCAAGTGGCAGTCCCCGGAGCAGATACGCAGTATTTT
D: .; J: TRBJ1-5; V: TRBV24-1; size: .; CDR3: CATQPQGVSGDQPQHF; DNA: TGTGCCACCCAACCTCAAGGGGTAAGCGGGGATCAGCCCCAGCATTTT
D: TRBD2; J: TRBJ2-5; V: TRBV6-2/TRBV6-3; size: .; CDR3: CASSQPPSGTETQYF; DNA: TGTGCCAGCAGTCAGCCCCCTAGCGGGACCGAGACCCAGTACTTC
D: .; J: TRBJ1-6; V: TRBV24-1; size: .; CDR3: CATSDSQERNSPLHF; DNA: TGTGCCACCAGTGATTCACAGGAACGAAACTCACCCCTCCACTTT
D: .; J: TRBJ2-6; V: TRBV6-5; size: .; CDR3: CASQDGGANVLTF; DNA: TGTGCCAGCCAGGATGGCGGGGCCAACGTCCTGACTTTC
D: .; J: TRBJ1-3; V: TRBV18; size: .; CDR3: CASSPQGNGNTIYF; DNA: TGTGCCAGCTCACCCCAGGGAAATGGAAACACCATATATTTT
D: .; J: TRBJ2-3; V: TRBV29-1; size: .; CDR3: CSVEVSSRSTDTQYF; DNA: TGCAGCGTTGAGGTATCTAGCAGATCCACAGATACGCAGTATTTT
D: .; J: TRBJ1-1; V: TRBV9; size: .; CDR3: CASLPLRGTKDTEAFF; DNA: TGTGCCAGCCTCCCCTTAAGAGGGACTAAGGACACTGAAGCTTTCTTT
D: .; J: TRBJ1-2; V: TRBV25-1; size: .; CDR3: CASSDGRVYGYTF; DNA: TGTGCCAGCAGTGATGGCAGGGTCTATGGCTACACCTTC
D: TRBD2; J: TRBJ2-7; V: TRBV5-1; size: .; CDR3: CASSKIAGGQYEQYF; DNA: TGCGCCAGCAGCAAAATAGCGGGAGGGCAGTACGAGCAGTACTTC
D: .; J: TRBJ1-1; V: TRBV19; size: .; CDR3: CASSVERMNTEAFF; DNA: TGTGCCAGTAGCGTTGAGAGGATGAACACTGAAGCTTTCTTT
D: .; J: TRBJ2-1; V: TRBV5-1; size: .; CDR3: CASSPAMASDYNEQFF; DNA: TGCGCCAGCAGCCCGGCGATGGCTAGCGACTACAATGAGCAGTTCTTC
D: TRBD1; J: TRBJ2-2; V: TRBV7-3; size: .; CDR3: CASSLRIGTGPVNTGELFF; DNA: TGTGCCAGCAGCTTAAGGATTGGGACAGGGCCTGTAAACACCGGGGAGCTGTTTTTT
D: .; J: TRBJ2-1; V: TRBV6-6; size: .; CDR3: CASSRLSDRSSGEQFF; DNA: TGTGCCAGCAGTCGACTGTCAGACAGGTCGAGCGGCGAGCAGTTCTTC
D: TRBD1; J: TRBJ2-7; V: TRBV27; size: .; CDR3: CASSLSRATGGYEQYF; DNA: TGTGCCAGCAGTTTATCGAGGGCGACAGGGGGCTACGAGCAGTACTTC
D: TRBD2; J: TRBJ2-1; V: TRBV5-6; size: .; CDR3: CASSQGLAVYNEQFF; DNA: TGTGCCAGCAGCCAGGGACTAGCGGTCTACAATGAGCAGTTCTTC
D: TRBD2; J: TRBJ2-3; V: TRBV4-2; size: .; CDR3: CASTLRLAGGPSTDTQYF; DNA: TGTGCCAGCACCCTGAGACTAGCGGGAGGGCCTAGCACAGATACGCAGTATTTT
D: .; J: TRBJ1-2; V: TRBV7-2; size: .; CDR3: CASSLQGDYGYTF; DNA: TGTGCCAGCAGCTTACAGGGTGACTATGGCTACACCTTC
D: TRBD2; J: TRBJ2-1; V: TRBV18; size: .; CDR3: CASSLQGTSPYNEQFF; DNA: TGTGCCAGCTCACTCCAAGGGACTAGCCCCTACAATGAGCAGTTCTTC
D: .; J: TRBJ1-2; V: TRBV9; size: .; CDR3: CASSPWGQTHGDYGYTF; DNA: TGTGCCAGCAGCCCGTGGGGACAAACTCATGGGGACTATGGCTACACCTTC
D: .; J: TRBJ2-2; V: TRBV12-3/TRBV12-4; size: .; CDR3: CASKFRRTGELFF; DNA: TGTGCCAGCAAATTTCGCAGAACCGGGGAGCTGTTTTTT
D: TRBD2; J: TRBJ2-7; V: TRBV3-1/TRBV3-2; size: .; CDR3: CASSQDSGLAGVVSPYEQYF; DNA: TGTGCCAGCAGCCAAGATTCAGGACTAGCGGGAGTGGTGTCGCCATACGAGCAGTACTTC
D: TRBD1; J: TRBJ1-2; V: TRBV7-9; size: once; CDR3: CASSRDRGYGYTF; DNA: TGTGCCAGCAGCCGAGACAGGGGCTATGGCTACACCTTC